The TCR beta chain described here comes from a study of T cell responses to AZD1222 COVID-19 vaccine. Study-wide results and limits: Elevations in Spike-specific TCR breadth and depth followed administration of two AZD1222 doses.

CDR3 length equals 17 residues. CDR1 and CDR2 from the germline V gene are LGHNA and YNFKEQ. Trimming removed 0 bases from V and 1 base from J; junction bases left unmatched: 8. Assay used: immunoSEQ multiplex PCR; TCRdb lists only in-frame clones, some missing. There are 130,000 to 150,000 clones in the sample; about 92% occur only once, and about 1.9% lies in the top ten. This clone appeared once. No antigen is known for it. The chain is built from TRBV4-2 and TRBJ2-5, with 7 bases aligning to TRBD2. The receptor's source is an adult in good health. The sample in question was peripheral blood, obtained on day 0 of AZD1222 vaccination. The CDR3 reads CASSQDSGLGVQETQYF. The DNA of the CDR3 is TGTGCCAGCAGCCAAGATTCCGGACTAGGGGTCCAAGAGACCCAGTACTTC.